One sample yielded the 32 T cell receptor beta chains listed below, sequenced in a study of T cell responses to AZD1222 COVID-19 vaccine. Produced via immunoSEQ multiplex PCR; TCRdb's table is partial and in-frame only. The table shows around 170,000 clones, with around 88% occurring only once. Source: peripheral blood, taken 28 days after the second AZD1222 dose. Every receptor here comes from an adult who received the AZD1222 COVID-19 vaccine.

The chain links TRBV28 to TRBJ2-1; 7 bases line up with TRBD2. Germline V CDR1 and CDR2: MDHEN, SYDVKM. J lost 5 bases, V lost 5 bases, and 9 bases had no gene match. CDR3 size: 15 residues. The CDR3 DNA follows: TGTGCCAGCAGTCCGCCGGGAGGCAGCCACAATGAGCAGTTCTTC. This encodes CASSPPGGSHNEQFF.

The chain combines TRBV7-2 with TRBJ1-2, with 8 nucleotides matching TRBD1. This CDR3 has 15 amino acids. V dropped 2 bases and J dropped 4; count of bases not matched to a gene: 6. Per the germline V gene, CDR1 is SGHTA and CDR2 is FQGNSA. As DNA, the CDR3 is TGTGCCAGCAGCTTATCCGGACAGGGCCGCTATGGCTACACCTTC. Amino acids: CASSLSGQGRYGYTF.

This clone was observed a single time. The genes are TRBV2 and TRBJ2-7; D is perhaps TRBD2 (6 bases). This CDR3 spans 14 amino acids. Germline CDR1 reads SNHLY; CDR2 reads FYNNEI. Trimming removed 7 bases from V and 2 bases from J, with 15 bases in between. In DNA, the CDR3 is TGTGCCAGCAAGGAGGGTAGACAAACCTACGAGCAGTACTTC. It yields the protein CASKEGRQTYEQYF.

This clone has ten or more counts. CDR3 sequence (DNA): TGTGCCAGCAGTTTATCAGGTACCTACGAGCAGTACTTC. It encodes CASSLSGTYEQYF. The chain is built from TRBV28 and TRBJ2-7, with D hard to call. The V end lost 1 base, the J end lost 2 bases, and 6 bases lay between the germline ends. CDR3 length equals 13 residues. Germline V gives CDR1 MDHEN, CDR2 SYDVKM.

This chain uses TRBV11-2 with TRBJ2-1, with TRBD2 matching over 8 bases. Trimming removed 6 bases from V and 2 bases from J; junction bases left unmatched: 6. CDR3 length: 15 amino acids. Per germline, CDR1 SGHAT and CDR2 FQNNGV. CDR3 in amino acids: CASSSGLAPYNEQFF. CDR3 coding DNA: TGTGCCAGCAGTAGTGGACTAGCCCCCTACAATGAGCAGTTCTTC.

This chain links TRBV29-1 with TRBJ2-7; 8 positions match TRBD1. Germline V gene data show CDR1 as SQVTM and CDR2 as ANQGSEA. Trimming took 5 bases from V and 2 from J; bases not matched to a gene: 5. The CDR3 is made up of 13 amino acids. CDR3 loop: CSVPGQGTYEQYF. CDR3 in DNA: TGCAGCGTTCCCGGACAGGGCACCTACGAGCAGTACTTC.

J is TRBJ2-5 and V is TRBV2; 10 positions match TRBD2. Germline assignment: CDR1 SNHLY and CDR2 FYNNEI. The trim removed 6 bases at V and 2 bases at J, leaving 9 bases unmatched. The CDR3 has 16 residues. This CDR3 is CASRGWTSGVQETQYF. CDR3 nucleotides: TGTGCCAGCAGGGGATGGACTAGCGGAGTACAAGAGACCCAGTACTTC. Full variable domain (rest looked up from reference TRBV2 and TRBJ2-5): EPEVTQTPSHQVTQMGQEVILRCVPISNHLYFYWYRQILGQKVEFLVSFYNNEISEKSEIFDDQFSVERPDGSNFTLKIRSTKLEDSAMYFCASRGWTSGVQETQYFGPGTRLLVL.

The rearrangement joins TRBV15 to TRBJ2-2; 11 nucleotides align to TRBD1. CDR3 length: 16 residues. Germline values: CDR1 LNHNV, CDR2 YYDKDF (reference sequence). The J segment lost 1 base and the V segment lost 3 bases, leaving 1 base of the junction unmatched. This chain's CDR3 is CATSRGQGGNTGELFF. CDR3 nucleotide sequence: TGTGCCACCAGCAGGGGACAGGGGGGGAACACCGGGGAGCTGTTTTTT.

This clone was found once. This chain uses TRBV7-9 with TRBJ2-5; D gene uncertain. The V gene's germline CDR1 is SEHNR and CDR2 FQNEAQ (reference sequence). The CDR3 length is 17 residues. Trimming took off 4 bases at V and 5 bases at J, with 23 bases between the two ends. The CDR3: CASSSYFQPAYGETQYF. In DNA, the CDR3 is TGTGCCAGCAGCTCCTATTTCCAGCCGGCATACGGGGAGACCCAGTACTTC.

This clone has just a few counts. The genes are TRBV7-2 and TRBJ2-7, with TRBD2 as a possible D gene (5 bases). Germline lookup yields CDR1 SGHTA and CDR2 FQGNSA. The CDR3 totals 14 residues. V lost 4 bases to trimming and J lost 6 bases, with 16 bases between them. The CDR3 loop reads CASSSALVSGEQYF. The CDR3 nucleotides are TGTGCCAGCAGCTCAGCACTAGTCTCCGGCGAGCAGTACTTC.

The J gene is TRBJ1-1, the V gene TRBV5-1; 8 positions agree with TRBD1. Germline V lookup: CDR1 SGHRS, CDR2 YFSETQ. V shed 3 bases and J 5 bases; nucleotides not matched to a gene: 3. The CDR3 is made up of 13 amino acids. The CDR3 loop reads CASSSGQGTEAFF. Written as DNA, the CDR3 is TGCGCCAGCAGCTCCGGACAGGGAACTGAAGCTTTCTTT.

This chain joins TRBV18 and TRBJ1-4; 7 bases agree with TRBD1. CDR3 length: 14 residues. The germline CDR1 and CDR2 sequences are KGHSH and LQKENI. Losses at the gene ends were 2 bases for V and 7 bases for J; bases not matched to a gene: 4. The CDR3 coding sequence is TGTGCCAGCTCACCAGGGCAGGGGGTTGAAAAACTGTTTTTT. Protein sequence: CASSPGQGVEKLFF.

This clone was recorded only once. The chain is built from TRBV4-2 and TRBJ2-5; TRBD2 agrees at 10 bases. The CDR3 length is 16 residues. Germline CDR1 and CDR2: LGHNA and YNFKEQ. With 4 bases clipped from V and 5 bases from J, the junction kept 10 bases outside the gene matches. The CDR3 spells CASSPRTLAGEETQYF. The CDR3 DNA is TGTGCCAGCAGCCCGAGGACGCTAGCGGGGGAGGAGACCCAGTACTTC.

The CDR3 sequence is CASSQDLSGTEAFF. CDR3 DNA: TGTGCCAGCAGCCAAGATCTTTCCGGAACTGAAGCTTTCTTT. The chain uses TRBV14 and TRBJ1-1; D gene unclear. CDR3 size: 14 residues. Trimming left V 0 bases short and J 5 bases short, with 10 bases between. Germline CDR1 is SGHDN and CDR2 is FVKESK.

V is TRBV6-2 or TRBV6-3 and J is TRBJ2-5; possible D gene TRBD1, 7 bases. This CDR3 spans 15 amino acids. In germline, CDR1 is MNHEY, CDR2 SVGEGT. The V gene lost 0 bases and the J gene lost 4 bases, with 12 bases spanning the gap. Here the CDR3 DNA reads TGTGCCAGCAGTTACTCCGACAGGGAGGCAGAGACCCAGTACTTC. Encoded protein: CASSYSDREAETQYF.

The V and J genes are TRBV7-2 and TRBJ1-2; no definite D call. CDR1 and CDR2 (germline): SGHTA, FQGNSA. V gave up 5 bases and J gave up 0 bases, with 13 bases separating them. This CDR3 contains 15 residues. This CDR3 reads CASSQGWEANYGYTF. The CDR3 DNA reads TGTGCCAGCAGCCAAGGATGGGAGGCTAACTATGGCTACACCTTC.

The gene calls are TRBV19 and TRBJ2-5; D is perhaps TRBD1 (6 bases). The CDR3 has 16 amino acids. CDR1 LNHDA and CDR2 SQIVND come from the germline V gene (reference sequence). Trimming cost V 3 bases and J 4 bases, with 18 bases left between them. CDR3 sequence (DNA): TGTGCCAGTAGTATTTTTTTTCCCGGGACACCAGAGACCCAGTACTTC. This gives the protein CASSIFFPGTPETQYF.

This clone occurred a few times. The V call is TRBV5-5, the J call TRBJ2-7; perhaps TRBD1 as D (6 bases). The germline V gene has CDR1 SGHKS and CDR2 YYEKEE (reference sequence). Trimming cost V 0 bases and J 3 bases, with 10 bases left between them. The CDR3 sequence is 14 residues long. DNA for the CDR3: TGTGCCAGCAGCTTGGTGACAGGCCTCTACGAGCAGTACTTC. It specifies CASSLVTGLYEQYF. Combining the CDR3 with reference TRBV5-5 and TRBJ2-7 gives the whole variable domain DAGVTQSPTHLIKTRGQQVTLRCSPISGHKSVSWYQQVLGQGPQFIFQYYEKEERGRGNFPDRFSARQFPNYSSELNVNALLLGDSALYLCASSLVTGLYEQYFGPGTRLTVT.

CDR3 DNA sequence: TGTGCCAGCAGCTTAGCCTTCCGTACGGGGGCTTATGGAAACACCATATATTTT. Its translation: CASSLAFRTGAYGNTIYF. The rearrangement links TRBV7-2 to TRBJ1-3; maybe TRBD1 (6 bases). Looked up from germline, CDR1 is SGHTA and CDR2 is FQGNSA. V lost 0 bases and J lost 3, with 18 bases in between. The CDR3 loop spans 18 amino acids.

This sequence joins TRBV7-2 and TRBJ1-6; no firm D call. The CDR3 runs 14 residues. Looked up from germline, CDR1 is SGHTA and CDR2 is FQGNSA. V lost 2 bases and J lost 5, with 7 bases in between. The CDR3 loop reads CASSLKRDNSPLHF. CDR3 coding DNA: TGTGCCAGCAGCTTAAAGAGAGATAATTCACCCCTCCACTTT.

The chain uses TRBV3-1 (or the pseudogene TRBV3-2) and TRBJ2-1; 10 bases map to TRBD2. The V segment lost 1 base and the J segment 4 bases; nucleotides outside the gene matches: 1. This CDR3 is 15 amino acids long. Germline assignment: CDR1 LGHDT and CDR2 YNNKEL (reference sequence). CDR3 sequence (DNA): TGTGCCAGCAGCCAAGCACTAGCGGGGTACAATGAGCAGTTCTTC. This codes for CASSQALAGYNEQFF.

The chain's CDR3 is CASSIDGRPQHF. In DNA form, the CDR3 reads TGTGCCAGTAGTATCGATGGTCGGCCCCAGCATTTT. The chain joins TRBV19 to TRBJ1-5; no definite D call. The germline V gene has CDR1 LNHDA and CDR2 SQIVND (reference sequence). The V end was cut by 3 bases, the J end by 9 bases, with 9 bases between. This CDR3 region has 12 residues.

This clone is a singleton in its sample. The rearrangement links TRBV3-1 (or the pseudogene TRBV3-2) to TRBJ2-7, with D hard to call. Germline V lookup: CDR1 LGHDT, CDR2 YNNKEL (reference sequence). The CDR3 totals 13 residues. Trimming took off 1 base at V and 5 bases at J, with 9 bases between the two ends. The CDR3 spells CASSQALLHEQYF. The CDR3 DNA reads TGTGCCAGCAGCCAAGCCCTCCTCCACGAGCAGTACTTC.

The CDR3 DNA sequence: TGCGCCAGCAGCTTGGGGACAGGGAATCCCGGCTCCTACGAGCAGTACTTC. It codes for CASSLGTGNPGSYEQYF. The rearrangement uses TRBV5-1 and TRBJ2-7; 8 bases line up with TRBD1. CDR3 length: 17 residues. Germline loops: CDR1 SGHRS, CDR2 YFSETQ. V dropped 0 bases and J dropped 0; count of bases not matched to a gene: 8.

The V call is TRBV13, the J call TRBJ1-3; D is uncertain. Between the trimmed V and J ends, which lost 6 bases and 0 bases, there was a span of 9 bases. The CDR3 extends over 14 amino acids. Germline-derived CDR1 and CDR2 are PRHDT and FYEKMQ (reference sequence). This chain's CDR3 is CASREDRSGNTIYF. Written as DNA, the CDR3 is TGTGCCAGCAGGGAGGATCGCTCTGGAAACACCATATATTTT.

This chain links TRBV7-9 with TRBJ1-5; weak D call: TRBD1 (5 bases). V lost 1 base and J 3 bases, leaving 10 bases between the germline ends. Looked up from germline, CDR1 is SEHNR and CDR2 is FQNEAQ (reference sequence). The CDR3 has 15 residues. CDR3 nucleotides: TGTGCCAGCAGCTTAGAATCGGGGCCCAATCAGCCCCAGCATTTT. Residues: CASSLESGPNQPQHF. Looking up the rest from reference TRBV7-9 and TRBJ1-5 gives the full variable domain: DTGVSQNPRHKITKRGQNVTFRCDPISEHNRLYWYRQTLGQGPEFLTYFQNEAQLEKSRLLSDRFSAERPKGSFSTLEIQRTEQGDSAMYLCASSLESGPNQPQHFGDGTRLSIL.

V gene TRBV12-3 or TRBV12-4 combines with J gene TRBJ2-1; D is uncertain. V was pared by 4 bases and J by 14 bases, with 15 bases between. The CDR3 runs 12 residues. CDR3 DNA: TGTGCCAGCAGTTCTTTGGGGTTTTATAAGTTCTTC. This sequence encodes CASSSLGFYKFF.

V usage is TRBV11-3 and J usage is TRBJ2-3; D unclear. CDR3 size: 14 residues. Trimming removed 5 bases at V and 5 bases at J, with 14 bases between. Germline V gives CDR1 SGHNT, CDR2 YENEEA. The CDR3 DNA sequence: TGTGCCAGCAGCCCAGGACGCGGAAAAGATACGCAGTATTTT. As protein: CASSPGRGKDTQYF.

The J gene is TRBJ1-1, the V gene TRBV5-6; D is uncertain. The germline V and J ends were trimmed by 0 bases and 6 bases, with 6 bases remaining between them. CDR1 and CDR2 from the germline V gene are SGHDT and YYEEEE. The CDR3 spans 12 residues. CDR3: CASSLAEAEAFF. The CDR3 DNA sequence: TGTGCCAGCAGCTTGGCAGAGGCTGAAGCTTTCTTT.

This clone was seen a handful of times. The chain is built from TRBV12-3 or TRBV12-4 and TRBJ1-1; unclear D gene. V lost 1 base, J lost 4 bases, and 7 bases lay in between. CDR3 length: 13 residues. CDR3 sequence: CASSLGATTEAFF. CDR3 coding DNA: TGTGCCAGCAGTTTAGGGGCTACCACTGAAGCTTTCTTT.

V usage is TRBV6-5 and J usage is TRBJ1-4; D is unresolved. Trimming shortened V by 0 bases and J by 0 bases, and 5 bases separated the two germline ends. This CDR3 has 15 amino acids. The V gene's germline CDR1 is MNHEY and CDR2 SVGAGI. The CDR3 DNA sequence: TGTGCCAGCAGTTACTCATTCGCAACTAATGAAAAACTGTTTTTT. Translating it yields CASSYSFATNEKLFF.

The chain uses TRBV2 and TRBJ1-3; TRBD1 matches at 11 bases. CDR3 length equals 16 residues. Germline CDR1 and CDR2: SNHLY and FYNNEI. V shed 3 bases, J shed 2 bases, and the junction held 3 bases outside the gene matches. As DNA, the CDR3 is TGTGCCAGCAGTGATGGACAGGGGGCGACTGGAAACACCATATATTTT. The encoded protein is CASSDGQGATGNTIYF.